Presented here are 19 T cell receptor beta chains from one specimen sequenced in a study of Graves' ophthalmopathy and Graves' hyperthyroidism. Amplified material comprised TCR beta CDR3 regions derived from RNA transcripts. RT-PCR was first run with HTBI primers, then multiplex PCR in a second round. TCRdb processed the multiplex PCR reads anew with MiXCR; each CDR3 protein has one entry. This sample carries around 1.1 million distinct CDR3 sequences, roughly 35% of them seen once, and the ten largest clones take roughly 11%. Material: peripheral blood or thyroid tissue (not recorded which). These receptors originate from an adult man with Graves' hyperthyroidism.

A remark on this clonotype: One base away lies a much larger clone, so this may be a sequencing read error. This chain connects TRBV9 to TRBJ2-2; 7 positions agree with TRBD1. The CDR3 covers 16 residues. Trimming cost V 3 bases and J 1 base; bases outside gene matches: 6. Germline V gene lookup returns CDR1 SGDLS and CDR2 YYNGEE. The CDR3 sequence is CASSGGRGRNTGELFF. DNA of the CDR3: TGTGCCAGCAGCGGAGGCAGGGGGAGGAACACCGGGGAGCTGTTTTTT.

Concerning this clonotype: The germline gene is not matched at one end of the junction; a read error may be the cause. This chain connects TRBV10-2 to TRBJ1-2; 7 nucleotides line up with TRBD1. Looked up from germline, CDR1 is WSHSY and CDR2 is SAAADI. The CDR3 has 16 residues. DNA for the CDR3: TGTGCCAGCAGCCGACGACAGGGCGGGGCGTACTATGGCTACACCTTC. Translated, it gives CASSRRQGGAYYGYTF.

This clonotype occurred a few times. The CDR3 nucleotides read TGTGCCATCAAGCCGGGACTAGCGGGGGAGCTGTTTTTT. Protein product: CAIKPGLAGELFF. The chain recombines TRBV10-3 with TRBJ2-2, with 10 bases lining up with TRBD2. Germline CDR1 and CDR2: ENHRY and SYGVKD. V was clipped by 7 bases and J by 8 bases; unmatched bases: 4. The CDR3 covers 13 residues.

The CDR3 spells CARDLGRGRETQYF. The CDR3 DNA is TGTGCTAGAGATCTTGGCAGGGGGCGGGAGACCCAGTACTTC. The chain is built from TRBV25-1 and TRBJ2-5; 8 bases line up with TRBD1. Germline values: CDR1 MGHDK, CDR2 SYGVNS. The CDR3 covers 14 residues.

In its sample, this clonotype was seen a few times. The chain links TRBV7-8 to TRBJ1-2; D is possibly TRBD1 (5 bases). V shed 5 bases and J shed 2 bases, with 9 bases lying between them. Per germline, CDR1 SGHVS and CDR2 FQNEAQ. The length of the CDR3 is 13 residues. CDR3 residues: CASSIRQNYGYTF. CDR3 coding DNA: TGTGCCAGCAGCATCCGACAGAACTATGGCTACACCTTC.

As to this clonotype: One base away lies a much larger clone, so this may be a sequencing read error. This sequence joins TRBV2 and TRBJ1-3; D is perhaps TRBD1 (5 bases). From germline, CDR1 is SNHLY and CDR2 FYNNEI. The CDR3 sequence is 15 residues long. Trimming took off 4 bases at V and 4 bases at J, with 14 bases between the two ends. The CDR3 region has the DNA TGTGCCAGCAGTGTCAGGGTTACTGGGGGAAACACCATATATTTT. Translated, it gives CASSVRVTGGNTIYF.

This clonotype occurred many times. The V and J genes are TRBV29-1 and TRBJ2-2; D unclear. Germline loops: CDR1 SQVTM, CDR2 ANQGSEA. This CDR3 comprises 14 residues. Between the trimmed V and J ends, which lost 6 bases and 1 base, there was a span of 12 bases. CDR3 region: CSVNGARNTGELFF. The CDR3 nucleotides are TGCAGCGTAAACGGTGCGCGGAACACCGGGGAGCTGTTTTTT.

The J gene is TRBJ1-5, the V gene TRBV29-1; TRBD1 matches at 10 bases. Germline V gene data show CDR1 as SQVTM and CDR2 as ANQGSEA. V shed 5 bases and J 4 bases; nucleotides not matched to a gene: 5. The CDR3 runs to 14 residues. DNA for the CDR3: TGCAGCGTTATGACAGGGGGCATTAATCAGCCCCAGCATTTT. Its translation: CSVMTGGINQPQHF.

In its sample, this clonotype was seen a few times. The chain uses TRBV12-3 or TRBV12-4 and TRBJ1-2, with D unresolved. The V gene lost 5 bases and the J gene lost 5 bases, with 3 bases spanning the gap. The CDR3 is 10 residues long. CDR3 bases: TGTGCCAGCAGTACATATGGCTACACCTTC. As protein: CASSTYGYTF.

The chain is built from TRBV5-5 and TRBJ1-5, with a possible D match to TRBD1 (5 bases). Trimming cost V 0 bases and J 14 bases, with 15 bases left between them. Germline V gene data show CDR1 as SGHKS and CDR2 as YYEKEE (reference sequence). This CDR3 comprises 13 residues. The CDR3 sequence: CASSLVGGTPEHF. The CDR3 bases are TGTGCCAGCAGCTTGGTGGGAGGGACTCCCGAGCATTTT.

This clonotype was seen only a few times. This chain joins TRBV7-9 and TRBJ1-2, with a possible D match to TRBD1 (6 bases). V lost 1 base and J 4 bases, leaving 13 bases between the germline ends. Germline V gives CDR1 SEHNR, CDR2 FQNEAQ (reference sequence). The CDR3 has 15 residues. The CDR3 bases are TGTGCCAGCAGCTTAGAGGCAGGGGATGGCTATGGCTACACCTTC. This encodes CASSLEAGDGYGYTF.

This clonotype was seen only a few times. The chain has TRBV5-1 and TRBJ1-4, with 8 nucleotides matching TRBD1. The CDR3 sequence is 15 residues long. Per the germline V gene, CDR1 is SGHRS and CDR2 is YFSETQ. J was trimmed by 4 bases and V by 4 bases; bases with no gene match: 6. The CDR3 DNA reads TGCGCCAGCAGCGTGGGGACAGGAAATAATGAAAAACTGTTTTTT. Translated: CASSVGTGNNEKLFF.

There are many counts of this clonotype. The rearrangement links TRBV6-6 to TRBJ2-7; D may be TRBD2 (5 bases). Trimming shortened V by 2 bases and J by 2 bases, and 10 bases separated the two germline ends. This CDR3 has 14 amino acids. CDR1 is MNHNY, CDR2 SVGAGI, per germline (reference sequence). The CDR3 region has the DNA TGTGCCAGCAGTTACGGCGGGTCCGCCTACGAGCAGTACTTC. This gives the protein CASSYGGSAYEQYF.

This clonotype appeared many times. The rearrangement links TRBV19 to TRBJ2-2; D remains ambiguous. Looked up from germline, CDR1 is LNHDA and CDR2 is SQIVND (reference sequence). The CDR3 runs to 16 residues. V dropped 0 bases and J dropped 4 bases, with 12 bases sitting between them. The CDR3 sequence is CASSIDLFGSTGELFF. The CDR3 coding sequence is TGTGCCAGTAGTATAGATCTATTTGGCAGCACCGGGGAGCTGTTTTTT.

The chain joins TRBV14 to TRBJ2-7, with 11 bases lining up with TRBD2. Germline CDR1 reads SGHDN; CDR2 reads FVKESK. The CDR3 is made up of 18 amino acids. With V trimmed by 1 base and J by 3 bases, 11 bases remained unmatched. CDR3 coding DNA: TGTGCCAGCAGCCAAGTGGTAATAGCGGGAGGGAAAGGCTACGAGCAGTACTTC. This encodes CASSQVVIAGGKGYEQYF.

This clonotype was detected only once. The conserved final phenylalanine or tryptophan is absent from the CDR3, which likely points to a read error. The limits of the CDR3 on the DNA are not certain, so only TCRdb's listed CDR3 is given. The chain employs TRBV19 and TRBJ1-1. Germline CDR1 LNHDA, CDR2 SQIVND (reference sequence). The CDR3 has 8 residues if both end residues are counted. CDR3 region: CASSVGLA.

In its sample, this clonotype was seen once. One base away lies a much larger clone, so this may be a sequencing read error. The V gene is TRBV20-1, the J gene TRBJ2-7; TRBD2 matches 7 bases. The V segment lost 7 bases and the J segment 2 bases; nucleotides outside the gene matches: 11. CDR3 length: 14 residues. The germline gives CDR1 DFQATT, CDR2 SNEGSKA (reference sequence). In DNA, the CDR3 is TGCAGTGTTAGTTCCAGCGGGGTAACCTACGAGCAGTACTTC. This gives the protein CSVSSSGVTYEQYF.

This clonotype was seen at least ten times. Germline is not matched at one junction end, which may reflect a read error. The chain couples TRBV10-3 to TRBJ1-2, with D maybe TRBD1 (5 bases). In germline, CDR1 is ENHRY, CDR2 SYGVKD. The CDR3 is 13 residues long. The CDR3 DNA reads TGTGCCAGCAGTTTAACGGCGGGGACTGGCTACACCTTC. Protein: CASSLTAGTGYTF.

This clonotype was seen only a few times. The genes are TRBV7-2 and TRBJ2-1; 7 nucleotides line up with TRBD1. This CDR3 is built from 14 residues. Germline CDR1 is SGHTA and CDR2 is FQGNSA. J was trimmed by 4 bases and V by 5 bases; bases with no gene match: 5. This CDR3 is CASSTDRSYNEQFF. In DNA form, the CDR3 reads TGTGCCAGCAGCACGGACAGGTCATACAATGAGCAGTTCTTC.